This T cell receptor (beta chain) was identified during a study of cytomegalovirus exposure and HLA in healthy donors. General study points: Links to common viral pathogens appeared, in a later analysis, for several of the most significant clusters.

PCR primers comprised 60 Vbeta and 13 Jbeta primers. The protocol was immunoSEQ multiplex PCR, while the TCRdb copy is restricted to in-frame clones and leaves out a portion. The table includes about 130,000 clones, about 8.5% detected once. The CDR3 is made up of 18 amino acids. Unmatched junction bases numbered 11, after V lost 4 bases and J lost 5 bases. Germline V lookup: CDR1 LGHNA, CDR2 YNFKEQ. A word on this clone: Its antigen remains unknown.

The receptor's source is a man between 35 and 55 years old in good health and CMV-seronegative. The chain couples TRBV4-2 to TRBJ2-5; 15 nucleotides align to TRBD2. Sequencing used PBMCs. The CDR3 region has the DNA TGTGCCAGCAGCCCAAGGACTAGCGGGGGGGCGTCGGGGGAGACCCAGTACTTC. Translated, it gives CASSPRTSGGASGETQYF.